Following are 22 T cell receptor beta chains from one sample sequenced in a study of T cell responses to AZD1222 COVID-19 vaccine. Repertoires were generated with immunoSEQ multiplex PCR, while TCRdb's copy carries only in-frame clones and drops some. Here the sample spans 75,000 to 95,000 clones, more than 70% being singletons. Sequencing was performed on peripheral blood, taken 28 days after the second dose of the MenACWY control vaccine. All receptors derive from an adult who received the MenACWY meningococcal vaccine as a control.

The chain couples TRBV19 to TRBJ1-1; TRBD1 aligns across 9 bases. Germline CDR1 and CDR2: LNHDA and SQIVND (reference sequence). There are 13 residues in the CDR3. V shed 6 bases and J 4 bases; nucleotides not matched to a gene: 3. CDR3 DNA: TGTGCCAGTAGCCTGGACAGGGGCACTGAAGCTTTCTTT. This encodes CASSLDRGTEAFF.

This rearrangement joins TRBV12-3 or TRBV12-4 to TRBJ1-1; a weak D match, TRBD1 (6 bases). The length of the CDR3 is 13 residues. Trimming left V 5 bases short and J 1 base short, with 8 bases between. CDR3 coding DNA: TGTGCCAGCAGTCGCAGGGGGAACACTGAAGCTTTCTTT. It translates to CASSRRGNTEAFF.

The rearrangement joins TRBV3-1 (or the pseudogene TRBV3-2) to TRBJ1-1, with a weak D call TRBD1 (5 bases). Trimming stripped 3 bases from V and 0 bases from J, with 8 bases between. CDR3 length: 14 amino acids. CDR1 and CDR2 from the germline V gene are LGHDT and YNNKEL (reference sequence). Here the CDR3 reads CASSQGRMNTEAFF. As DNA, the CDR3 is TGTGCCAGCAGCCAGGGACGGATGAACACTGAAGCTTTCTTT.

The CDR3 nucleotides read TGCAGCGTGCGTGCAGGGGGCCCCTACGAGCAGTACTTC. Its protein product is CSVRAGGPYEQYF. The rearrangement joins TRBV29-1 to TRBJ2-7, with TRBD1 matching 8 bases. V lost 6 bases and J lost 2; bases outside the gene matches: 6. CDR1 SQVTM and CDR2 ANQGSEA come from the germline V gene. The CDR3 runs to 13 residues.

The chain uses TRBV5-6 and TRBJ1-1; no firm D call. Germline-derived CDR1 and CDR2 are SGHDT and YYEEEE. The CDR3 consists of 14 residues. The ends were cut back, 5 bases at V and 3 bases at J, with 14 bases in the middle. CDR3 sequence reads: CASRTGQAYTEAFF. CDR3 nucleotide sequence: TGTGCCAGCAGGACCGGGCAGGCCTACACTGAAGCTTTCTTT.

This chain uses TRBV18 with TRBJ1-1, with D hard to call. The V gene lost 5 bases and the J gene lost 4 bases, with 11 bases spanning the gap. There are 13 residues in the CDR3. In germline, CDR1 is KGHSH, CDR2 LQKENI. The chain's CDR3 is CASSGILGTEAFF. CDR3 DNA sequence: TGTGCCAGCTCAGGGATTTTAGGCACTGAAGCTTTCTTT.

The rearrangement links TRBV4-1 to TRBJ2-5; no firm D call. Germline V lookup: CDR1 MGHRA, CDR2 YSYEKL. The CDR3 length is 15 residues. V gave up 0 bases and J gave up 7 bases, with 15 bases separating them. CDR3 sequence: CASSQDRQRRTTQYF. In DNA form, the CDR3 reads TGCGCCAGCAGCCAAGATAGGCAGAGAAGAACGACCCAGTACTTC.

The rearrangement joins TRBV28 to TRBJ2-7, with unresolved D. Germline loops: CDR1 MDHEN, CDR2 SYDVKM. The V end lost 3 bases, the J end lost 4 bases, and 10 bases lay between the germline ends. The CDR3 extends over 13 amino acids. CDR3 coding DNA: TGTGCCAGCAGTTTGTTGTCCTTTTACGAGCAGTACTTC. Its protein product is CASSLLSFYEQYF.

This clone was seen ten or more times. The chain is built from TRBV19 and TRBJ1-1, with 9 bases fitting TRBD1. The V gene end was trimmed by 5 bases and the J gene end by 4 bases; junction bases not matched to a gene: 11. The CDR3 runs to 16 residues. Germline loops: CDR1 LNHDA, CDR2 SQIVND (reference sequence). The CDR3 DNA sequence: TGTGCCAGTAGTGTCGACAGGGGGAGTATGAGCACTGAAGCTTTCTTT. Translation gives CASSVDRGSMSTEAFF.

This clone showed up just a few times. The chain combines TRBV19 with TRBJ2-1; a weak D match, TRBD1 (6 bases). V was trimmed by 0 bases and J by 12 bases, leaving 9 bases between them. Germline CDR1 is LNHDA and CDR2 is SQIVND (reference sequence). The CDR3 runs 12 residues. The CDR3 DNA follows: TGTGCCAGTAGTATAGAGGGCAGGGGGCAGTTCTTC. This gives the protein CASSIEGRGQFF.

The gene calls are TRBV27 and TRBJ1-2, with D tentatively TRBD1 (5 bases). Trimming pared 5 bases from V and 3 bases from J, leaving 19 bases between. Germline lookup yields CDR1 MNHEY and CDR2 SMNVEV (reference sequence). The CDR3 runs to 16 residues. The CDR3 loop is CASSPSRAGQYYGYTF. The CDR3 DNA sequence: TGTGCCAGCAGTCCCTCCCGGGCAGGGCAATACTATGGCTACACCTTC.

The chain is built from TRBV7-7 and TRBJ2-2; no definite D call. The V gene's germline CDR1 is SSHAT and CDR2 FNYEAQ (reference sequence). With 5 bases removed from V and 1 base from J, the gap between germline ends came to 11 bases. The CDR3 is 15 amino acids. Written as DNA, the CDR3 is TGTGCCAGCAGCCCTTCGGACGGGAACACCGGGGAGCTGTTTTTT. Translating it yields CASSPSDGNTGELFF.

The rearrangement joins TRBV6-2 or TRBV6-3 to TRBJ1-1; 7 bases fit TRBD1. Per the germline V gene, CDR1 is MNHEY and CDR2 is SVGEGT. This CDR3 contains 14 residues. Trimming took 4 bases from V and 1 from J; bases not matched to a gene: 3. CDR3 in amino acids: CASSWTGGNTEAFF. The CDR3 region has the DNA TGTGCCAGCAGTTGGACAGGAGGGAACACTGAAGCTTTCTTT.

The J gene is TRBJ2-7, the V gene TRBV3-1 (or the pseudogene TRBV3-2); TRBD1 matches 8 bases. The CDR3 covers 14 residues. The V segment lost 3 bases and the J segment 1 base; nucleotides outside the gene matches: 2. Germline loops: CDR1 LGHDT, CDR2 YNNKEL (reference sequence). The CDR3 is CASSHGQGSYEQYF. CDR3 in DNA: TGTGCCAGCAGCCACGGACAGGGTTCCTACGAGCAGTACTTC.

This chain joins TRBV9 and TRBJ1-4; D perhaps matches TRBD1 (5 bases). V was trimmed by 0 bases and J by 7 bases, leaving 13 bases between them. This CDR3 contains 15 residues. Germline values: CDR1 SGDLS, CDR2 YYNGEE. The CDR3 DNA sequence: TGTGCCAGCAGCGTAGAGGAGGGGCTGGGTGAAAAACTGTTTTTT. Protein sequence: CASSVEEGLGEKLFF.

This clone appeared a few times. This chain uses TRBV29-1 with TRBJ1-1; TRBD1 is a possible D gene (6 bases). Trimming cost V 5 bases and J 5 bases, with 15 bases left between them. CDR3 size: 13 residues. Germline V lookup: CDR1 SQVTM, CDR2 ANQGSEA. The CDR3 DNA reads TGCAGCGTTCGTCCGGGGGCGCTTACTGAAGCTTTCTTT. Translated: CSVRPGALTEAFF.

This chain joins TRBV7-9 and TRBJ2-3; possible D gene TRBD2, 5 bases. The CDR3 has 14 amino acids. Deletions cut 5 bases from V and 2 bases from J, with 11 bases between. Germline V gene sequence: CDR1 SEHNR, CDR2 FQNEAQ (reference sequence). For the CDR3, the DNA is TGTGCCAGCAGCCGGGGTGGGTTCACAGATACGCAGTATTTT. It specifies CASSRGGFTDTQYF.

The CDR3 DNA sequence: TGTGCCAGCAGTGATTTTCCGGGATCACCCCTCCACTTT. Translating it yields CASSDFPGSPLHF. This chain uses TRBV2 with TRBJ1-6; unclear D gene. Per the germline V gene, CDR1 is SNHLY and CDR2 is FYNNEI. This CDR3 contains 13 residues. Trimming removed 3 bases from V and 10 bases from J, with 10 bases in between.

This sequence joins TRBV2 and TRBJ1-5, with 10 positions matching TRBD1. The CDR3 is 15 residues long. Germline V gives CDR1 SNHLY, CDR2 FYNNEI. V shed 7 bases, J shed 7 bases, and the junction held 10 bases outside the gene matches. The CDR3 nucleotides read TGTGCCAGCACTTCCATAGGACAGGGGGTCCAGCCCCAGCATTTT. Translating gives CASTSIGQGVQPQHF.

The rearrangement joins TRBV28 to TRBJ1-5, with D maybe TRBD1 (5 bases). The V gene's germline CDR1 is MDHEN and CDR2 SYDVKM. The CDR3 loop spans 15 amino acids. The V end was cut by 6 bases, the J end by 3 bases, with 15 bases between. Written as DNA, the CDR3 is TGTGCCAGCAGCCGTCCGGGGACGCCCAATCAGCCCCAGCATTTT. Its protein product is CASSRPGTPNQPQHF.

Only one count was recorded for this clone. V and J are TRBV28 and TRBJ1-1, with D maybe TRBD1 (6 bases). The germline CDR1 and CDR2 sequences are MDHEN and SYDVKM. Trimming removed 4 bases at V and 3 bases at J, with 18 bases between. The CDR3 totals 16 residues. DNA of the CDR3: TGTGCCAGCAGTTCCCACACCCGGGGGCACGACACTGAAGCTTTCTTT. Its translation is CASSSHTRGHDTEAFF.

V and J are TRBV5-5 and TRBJ1-4; 10 nucleotides agree with TRBD1. The V gene's germline CDR1 is SGHKS and CDR2 YYEKEE (reference sequence). Trimming cost V 0 bases and J 8 bases; bases outside gene matches: 4. The CDR3 sequence is 15 residues long. The CDR3 region is CASSLGGTGAEKLFF. Written as DNA, the CDR3 is TGTGCCAGCAGCTTGGGAGGGACAGGGGCAGAAAAACTGTTTTTT.